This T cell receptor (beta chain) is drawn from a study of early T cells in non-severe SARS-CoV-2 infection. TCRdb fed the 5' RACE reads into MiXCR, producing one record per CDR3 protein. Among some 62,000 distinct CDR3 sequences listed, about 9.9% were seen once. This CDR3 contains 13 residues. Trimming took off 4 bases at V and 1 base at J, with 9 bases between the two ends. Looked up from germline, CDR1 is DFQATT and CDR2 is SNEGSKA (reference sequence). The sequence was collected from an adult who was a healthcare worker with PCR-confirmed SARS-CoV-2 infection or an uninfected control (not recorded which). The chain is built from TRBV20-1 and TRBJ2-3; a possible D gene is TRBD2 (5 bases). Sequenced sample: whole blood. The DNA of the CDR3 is TGCAGTGCTAAGGACTTTCGCACAGATACGCAGTATTTT. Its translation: CSAKDFRTDTQYF.